The present TCR beta chain was sequenced within a study of metastatic and nonmetastatic thyroid tumors. In the study overall: Thyroid patients, malignant and benign, had repertoires compared across blood and tumor or nodule tissue.

TCRdb re-analyzed the PCR reads using MiXCR. The sample lists about 16,000 clones; 10% to 15% were seen once. Thyroid surgery was preceded by no treatment in any patient. The CDR3 spans 14 residues. The V gene's germline CDR1 is LNHNV and CDR2 YYDKDF (reference sequence). This clone was observed a few times. A junction end diverges from the germline sequence, so it may reflect a read error. Material for sequencing was blood. The sequence came from a female donor with papillary thyroid cancer or a benign thyroid nodule (not recorded which). Some clones in this sample may be carry-over from other donors' samples. This chain connects TRBV15 to TRBJ2-7; 7 bases match TRBD2. For the CDR3, the DNA is TGTGCCAGCAGCTTAGGCGGGAGCTCCTACGAGCAGTACTTC. Its protein product is CASSLGGSSYEQYF.